This TCR beta chain was found in a study of blood T cell repertoires in COVID-19. Produced via immunoSEQ multiplex PCR; TCRdb's table is partial and in-frame only. The data show a few hundred thousand clones, approximately 86% seen once. Sequenced: peripheral blood. The origin of this receptor is a woman under 40 with COVID-19, enrolled during active disease.

CDR3 residues: CASIKGMAGELFF. CDR3 bases: TGTGCCAGCATAAAGGGGATGGCCGGGGAGCTGTTTTTT. The rearrangement uses TRBV6-5 and TRBJ2-2; TRBD1 might be the D (5 bases). V lost 7 bases to trimming and J lost 6 bases, with 12 bases between them. The CDR3 is 13 amino acids. Looked up from germline, CDR1 is MNHEY and CDR2 is SVGAGI.